The source of this TCR beta chain is a study of vaccination effects on CD4 cells after COVID-19. Study-wide results and limits: Both infection-induced and vaccine-induced clones contracted markedly at late post-vaccination timepoints. Few convalescent patients were studied, and early post-infection samples were lacking.

This clone was seen just once. Its antigen is not known. The CDR3 loop spans 12 amino acids. With 2 bases removed from V and 1 base from J, the gap between germline ends came to 6 bases. Germline lookup yields CDR1 GTSNPN and CDR2 SVGIG (reference sequence). Sequencing used immunoSEQ multiplex PCR; TCRdb keeps in-frame clones, though not all of them. Of about 64,000 clones listed, approximately 72% are singletons. Isolation of CD4+ T cells took place after approximately 10 days of culture. This chain uses TRBV30 with TRBJ2-7; no reliable D call. This receptor was obtained from a human donor who had a prior SARS-CoV-2 infection. This specimen was CD4+ T cells from PBMCs cultured without peptide, taken before COVID-19 vaccination. CDR3 in DNA: TGTGCCTGGAGTCCTCGATCCTACGAGCAGTACTTC. This codes for CAWSPRSYEQYF. Filled out from reference TRBV30 and TRBJ2-7, the complete variable domain reads SQTIHQWPATLVQPVGSPLSLECTVEGTSNPNLYWYRQAAGRGLQLLFYSVGIGQISSEVPQNLSASRPQDRQFILSSKKLLLSDSGFYLCAWSPRSYEQYFGPGTRLTVT.